This TCR beta chain was profiled in a study of beta chain features in type 1 diabetes (dated by TCRdb to the late 2010s). Turning to the overall study: Mean age, gender distribution, total cell number and subset yield did not differ between patients and healthy donors. Naive and central memory subsets were obtained from all 30 or so donors, but regulatory and stem cell-like memory subsets were isolated from only 8 patients and roughly eight healthy donors. A total of roughly 100 million sorted cells were examined across all samples, and a strong correlation was observed between cell number per subset and RNA yield. The study compared the TCRB repertoires of sorted circulating CD4+ T cell subsets in recently diagnosed type 1 diabetes patients with those in matched healthy donors.

The CDR3 contains 15 residues, cysteine and phenylalanine counted. The CDR3 DNA has 45 bases and is translated from base 1. Between the V and J ends, shortened by 5 bases and 1 base respectively, the junction contains 11 bases. For CDR1 and CDR2, the germline V gene (reference sequence) lists SGHAT and FQDESV. What the work shows at the level of the full study, not this receptor alone: Shorter templates might be favored by PCR, yet because patient and control samples were amplified and corrected together, any such skew would affect both groups equally. Naive, central memory and regulatory TCRB repertoires appeared to be more similar among patients than among healthy donors. Patients with type 1 diabetes made fewer insertions and deleted more nucleotides at VDJ recombination sites, implying thymic rearrangement abnormalities. Because small numbers of individuals were included in the HLA sub-analyses, any influence of HLA type on TCRB rearrangement was left unresolved. In all four CD4+ subsets, TCRB CDR3 length was moderately but significantly shorter in type 1 diabetes patients. Because cDNA rather than genomic DNA was sequenced, highly expressing activated cells could have been over-represented, although no difference in activation and CD3 levels was found between groups.

As to this clone: Which antigen it targets is not known. It has no much larger one-base neighbor in the sample; base qualities were not kept.

The entire isolated RNA was reverse transcribed using the High Capacity cDNA Reverse Transcription Kit, and thus expressed TCRB transcripts were sequenced. Naive, central memory and regulatory T cell samples underwent deep immunoSEQ sequencing, averaging around 3.9 million total reads per sample. After sorted cells were lysed in RLT buffer, RNA was extracted with DNase-treated RNeasy Micro or Mini kits, with the choice depending on cell number. To prevent cross-contamination, each cell subset was processed individually, whereas patient and healthy donor samples were processed jointly. The immunoSEQ multiplex PCR was used to amplify TCRB sequences from cDNA, yielding 87-bp fragments that span the CDR3 region. Amplicons were sequenced on the Illumina HiSeq platform. The authors' pipeline ran thus. Synthetic template baselines were used to correct PCR bias computationally, reads within Hamming distance 2 were collapsed together, and singletons that could not be merged were discarded. Reads were aligned to IMGT to assign V, D and J genes, CDR3 length, and insertions or deletions at six rearrangement sites. Clonotype counts were normalized to sorted cell number within each subset before computing true diversity and Gini coefficients with the tcR R package. Repertoire sharing was quantified using the overlap coefficient calculated on TCRB nucleotide sequences. As a proxy for the pre-selection repertoire, out-of-frame TCRB sequences from naive cells were analyzed. TCRdb obtained this table from immuneACCESS and retained in-frame rearrangements with V and J assigned. These tables miss some clones; where compared with another copy, unresolved V genes account for less than half of the shortfall, and the remainder is unexplained. V and J calls and clone size are those listed in that table; D and trimming were worked out from the DNA. The sample table lists about 620,000 clones, about a sixth of them with a count of one. The ten largest make up around 0.1% of the sample.

Each donor gave one peripheral blood draw, roughly 110 mL on average, collected into heparinised tubes. A BD FACSAria II and a panel including CD45RO, CCR7, CD25, CD127, CD95 and CD27 were used to sort naive, central memory, regulatory and stem cell-like memory CD4+ T cells. A purity above 98% was achieved for all sorted populations. PBMCs were isolated immediately by Lymphoprep density gradient centrifugation and stained directly without culture. So that batch effects would be minimized, each experiment stained and sorted samples in pairs, pairing one healthy donor with one patient. Here the chain combines TRBV11-1 and TRBJ2-2; D gene: possibly TRBD2, on 6 matching bases. The receptor was derived from a man aged 18 to 29 in good health. Sequenced material: naive CD4+ T cells from blood. The meaning of the sample's cell subset or site label: true naive CD4+ T cells. This receptor carries the CDR3 CASSHWRENTGELFF. The nucleotide sequence is given as TGTGCCAGCAGCCATTGGCGGGAGAACACCGGGGAGCTGTTTTTT.